This T cell receptor (beta chain) was recorded in a study of blood T cell repertoires in COVID-19. Background on the study: COVID-19 samples, acute and convalescent, were from the United States, Italy and Spain. T cells, B-cell-depleted T cells, or PBMCs supplied cDNA or gDNA.

Per the study methods: How many nucleated cells were present was estimated from reference gene primer amplification. Sequencing used immunoSEQ multiplex PCR; TCRdb keeps in-frame clones, though not all of them. V and J calls and clone size come straight from that table; D and trimming were deduced from the DNA. The repertoire holds about 150,000 clones, around 80% seen once, with approximately 7.1% in the top ten. The CDR3 is made up of 14 amino acids. The germline gives CDR1 LGHDT, CDR2 YNNKEL (reference sequence). V was pared by 3 bases and J by 8 bases, with 4 bases of the junction left unmatched.

The TCR comes from a woman aged 45-60 years in a cohort sampled during active or convalescent COVID-19. The sequenced sample consisted of peripheral blood. The V and J genes are TRBV3-1 (or the pseudogene TRBV3-2) and TRBJ1-2; 12 bases map to TRBD1. The CDR3 DNA is TGTGCCAGCAGCCAGGGGACAGGGGGCAACGGCTACACCTTC. Amino acids: CASSQGTGGNGYTF.